The subject of this entry is one TCR beta chain. This clone's antigen is unknown. No clone much larger than this one lies a single base away; base qualities are absent. The source of the sample is a study of tumor T cells in aggressive B-cell lymphoma (dated by TCRdb to 2016 to 2017). Libraries were prepared through the immunoSEQ multiplex PCR assay. As stored in TCRdb, this immuneACCESS dataset retains in-frame rearrangements with V and J assigned. A fraction of the clones does not appear; measured against another copy, unresolved V genes explain less than half of the discrepancy, and the remainder lacks a known reason. Recorded for this sample are about 7,900 clones; about four fifths of them occurred a single time. The biggest ten clones account for about 5% of the sample. CDR1 and CDR2 are drawn from the germline V gene: SGHAT, FQNNGV. Unmatched junction bases come to 1, with V trimmed by 3 bases and J by 5 bases. From cysteine to phenylalanine, the CDR3 is 12 amino acids long. Kept here is only the CDR3 DNA, which spans 36 bases and is read in frame from base 1.

The source is an adult with diffuse large B cell lymphoma. The sequence joins TRBV11-2 to TRBJ2-7; TRBD1 agrees with 7 junctional bases. Sequencing was done on a sample of tumor tissue. The DNA sequence reads TGTGCCAGCAGCTTGGGACAGAACGAGCAGTACTTC. Its protein reads: CASSLGQNEQYF.